This T cell receptor beta chain was identified in a study of T-cell memory formation after mild COVID-19. Looking at the study overall: There were largely donor-specific TCR clusters.

TCRdb re-derived calls from the 5' RACE reads in MiXCR, one entry per CDR3 protein. In the table there are about 430,000 distinct CDR3 sequences, roughly 18% of which are singletons. The CDR3 consists of 14 residues. Germline V lookup: CDR1 SGHVS, CDR2 FNYEAQ. Trimming stripped 0 bases from V and 4 bases from J, with 9 bases between. This TCR was sampled from a man younger than 30 who had mild COVID-19 (a few samples of this study predate the infection). Cell type and time point are not known. J is TRBJ1-1 and V is TRBV7-6; D not certain. Input material: PBMCs or a T cell subset sorted from them (not recorded which). The CDR3 DNA is TGTGCCAGCAGCTTAGCGGGGTCCAGCACTGAAGCTTTCTTT. This translates into CASSLAGSSTEAFF.